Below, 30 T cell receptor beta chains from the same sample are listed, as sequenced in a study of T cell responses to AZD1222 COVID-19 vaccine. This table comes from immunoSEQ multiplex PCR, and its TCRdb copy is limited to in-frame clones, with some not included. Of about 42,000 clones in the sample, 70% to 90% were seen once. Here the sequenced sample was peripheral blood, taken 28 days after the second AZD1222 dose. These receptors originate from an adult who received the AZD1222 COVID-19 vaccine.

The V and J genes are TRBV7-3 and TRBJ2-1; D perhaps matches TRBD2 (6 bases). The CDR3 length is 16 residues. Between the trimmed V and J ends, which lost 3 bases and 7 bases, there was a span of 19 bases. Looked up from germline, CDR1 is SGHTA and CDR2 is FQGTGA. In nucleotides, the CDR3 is TGTGCCAGCAGCTTGGCCCCCTGGCGGGGTTTGAATGAGCAGTTCTTC. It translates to CASSLAPWRGLNEQFF.

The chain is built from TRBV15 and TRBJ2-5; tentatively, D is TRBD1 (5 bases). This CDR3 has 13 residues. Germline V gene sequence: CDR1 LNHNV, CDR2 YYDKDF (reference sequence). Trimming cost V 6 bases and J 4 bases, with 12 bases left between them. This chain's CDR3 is CATRLSGRETQYF. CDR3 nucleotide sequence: TGTGCCACCAGGTTATCAGGGCGAGAGACCCAGTACTTC. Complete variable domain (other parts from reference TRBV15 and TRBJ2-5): DAMVIQNPRYQVTQFGKPVTLSCSQTLNHNVMYWYQQKSSQAPKLLFHYYDKDFNNEADTPDNFQSRRPNTSFCFLDIRSPGLGDTAMYLCATRLSGRETQYFGPGTRLLVL.

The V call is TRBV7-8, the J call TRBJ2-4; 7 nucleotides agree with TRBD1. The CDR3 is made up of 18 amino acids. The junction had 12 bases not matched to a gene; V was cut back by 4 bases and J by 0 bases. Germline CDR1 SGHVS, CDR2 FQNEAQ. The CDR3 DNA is TGTGCCAGCAGCTCGGGACAGCTTCCATCCCTAGCCAAAAACATTCAGTACTTC. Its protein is CASSSGQLPSLAKNIQYF.

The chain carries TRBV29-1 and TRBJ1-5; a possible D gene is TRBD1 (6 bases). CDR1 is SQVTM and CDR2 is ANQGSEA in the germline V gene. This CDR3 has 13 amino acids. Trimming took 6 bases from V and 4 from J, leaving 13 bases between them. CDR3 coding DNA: TGCAGCGTCCGGGACAACTTTAATCAGCCCCAGCATTTT. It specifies CSVRDNFNQPQHF.

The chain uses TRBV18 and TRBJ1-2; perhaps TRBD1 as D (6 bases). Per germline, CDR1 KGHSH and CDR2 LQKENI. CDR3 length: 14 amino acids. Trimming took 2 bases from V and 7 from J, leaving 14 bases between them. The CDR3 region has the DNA TGTGCCAGCTCACCAGGGGGGCAGGGCTCTGGCTACACCTTC. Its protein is CASSPGGQGSGYTF.

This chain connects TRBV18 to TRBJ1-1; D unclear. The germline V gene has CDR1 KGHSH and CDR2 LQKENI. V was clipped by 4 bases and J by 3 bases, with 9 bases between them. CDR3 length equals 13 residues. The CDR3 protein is CASSQGEDTEAFF. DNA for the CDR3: TGTGCCAGCTCACAGGGAGAGGACACTGAAGCTTTCTTT.

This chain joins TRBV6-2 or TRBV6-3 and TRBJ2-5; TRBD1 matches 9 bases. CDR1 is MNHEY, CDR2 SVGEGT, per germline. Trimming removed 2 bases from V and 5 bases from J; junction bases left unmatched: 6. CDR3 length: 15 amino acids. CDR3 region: CASSYHRGRRETQYF. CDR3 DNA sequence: TGTGCCAGCAGTTACCACAGGGGGCGCAGGGAGACCCAGTACTTC.

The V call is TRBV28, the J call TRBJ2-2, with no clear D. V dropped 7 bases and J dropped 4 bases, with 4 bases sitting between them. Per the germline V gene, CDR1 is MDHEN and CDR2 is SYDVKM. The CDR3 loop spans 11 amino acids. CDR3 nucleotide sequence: TGTGCCAGCAAATCCACCGGGGAGCTGTTTTTT. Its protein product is CASKSTGELFF.

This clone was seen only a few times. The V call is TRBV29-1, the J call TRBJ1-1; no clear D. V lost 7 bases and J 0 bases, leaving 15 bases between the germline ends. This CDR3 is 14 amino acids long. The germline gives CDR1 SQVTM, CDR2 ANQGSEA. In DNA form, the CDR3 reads TGCAGCGGCTGCCGAGAGGGAGTGAACACTGAAGCTTTCTTT. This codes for CSGCREGVNTEAFF.

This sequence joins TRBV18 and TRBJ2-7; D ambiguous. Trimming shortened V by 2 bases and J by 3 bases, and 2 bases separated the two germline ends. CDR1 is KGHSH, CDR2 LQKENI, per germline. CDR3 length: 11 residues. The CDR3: CASSPNYEQYF. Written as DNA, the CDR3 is TGTGCCAGCTCACCAAACTACGAGCAGTACTTC.

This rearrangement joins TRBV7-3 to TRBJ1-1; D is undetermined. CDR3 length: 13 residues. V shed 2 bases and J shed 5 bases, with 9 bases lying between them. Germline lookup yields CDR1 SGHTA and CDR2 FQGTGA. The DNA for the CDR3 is TGTGCCAGCAGCTTAGAGGCGTCGACTGAAGCTTTCTTT. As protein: CASSLEASTEAFF.

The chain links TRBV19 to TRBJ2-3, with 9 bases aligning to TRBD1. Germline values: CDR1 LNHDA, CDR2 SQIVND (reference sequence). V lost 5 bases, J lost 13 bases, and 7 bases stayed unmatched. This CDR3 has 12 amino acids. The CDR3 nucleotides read TGTGCCAGTAGTGGACAGGGGACCCCTGAGTATTTT. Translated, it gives CASSGQGTPEYF.

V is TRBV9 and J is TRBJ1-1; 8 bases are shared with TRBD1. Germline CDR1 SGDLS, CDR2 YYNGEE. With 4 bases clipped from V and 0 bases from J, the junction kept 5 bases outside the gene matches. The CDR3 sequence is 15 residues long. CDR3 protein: CASSPRTGLNTEAFF. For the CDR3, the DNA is TGTGCCAGCAGCCCCCGGACAGGGTTGAACACTGAAGCTTTCTTT.

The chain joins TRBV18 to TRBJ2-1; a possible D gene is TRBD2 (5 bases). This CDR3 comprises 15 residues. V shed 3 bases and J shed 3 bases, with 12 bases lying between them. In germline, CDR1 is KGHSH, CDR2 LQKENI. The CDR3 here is CASSPRGSSYNEQFF. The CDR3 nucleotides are TGTGCCAGCTCACCCCGAGGGTCCAGCTACAATGAGCAGTTCTTC.

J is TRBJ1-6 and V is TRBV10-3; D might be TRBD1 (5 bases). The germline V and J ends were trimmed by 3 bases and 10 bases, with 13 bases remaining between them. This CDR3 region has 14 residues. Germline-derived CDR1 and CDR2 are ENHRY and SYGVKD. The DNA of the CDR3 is TGTGCCATCAGTGAATGGCAGGGTGAATCACCCCTCCACTTT. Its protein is CAISEWQGESPLHF.

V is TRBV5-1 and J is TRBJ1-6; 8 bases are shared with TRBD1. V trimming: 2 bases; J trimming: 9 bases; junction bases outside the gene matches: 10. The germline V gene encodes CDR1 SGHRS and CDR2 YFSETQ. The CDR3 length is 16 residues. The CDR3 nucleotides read TGCGCCAGCAGCTTCGCTCAGGGGGCGCGTGGTTCACCCCTCCACTTT. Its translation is CASSFAQGARGSPLHF. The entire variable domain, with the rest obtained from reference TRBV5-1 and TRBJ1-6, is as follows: KAGVTQTPRYLIKTRGQQVTLSCSPISGHRSVSWYQQTPGQGLQFLFEYFSETQRNKGNFPGRFSGRQFSNSRSEMNVSTLELGDSALYLCASSFAQGARGSPLHFGNGTRLTVT.

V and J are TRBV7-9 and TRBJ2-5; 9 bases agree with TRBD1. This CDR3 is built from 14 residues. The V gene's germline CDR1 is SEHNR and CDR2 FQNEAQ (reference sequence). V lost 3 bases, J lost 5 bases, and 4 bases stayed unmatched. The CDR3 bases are TGTGCCAGCAGCTTGACAGGGGGGTTTGAGACCCAGTACTTC. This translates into CASSLTGGFETQYF.

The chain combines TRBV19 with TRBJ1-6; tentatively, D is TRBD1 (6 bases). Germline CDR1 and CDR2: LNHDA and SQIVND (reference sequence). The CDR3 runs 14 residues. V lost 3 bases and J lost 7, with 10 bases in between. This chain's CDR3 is CASSMGAWNSPLHF. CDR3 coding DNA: TGTGCCAGTAGTATGGGGGCGTGGAATTCACCCCTCCACTTT.

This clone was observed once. CDR3 in DNA: TGTGCCATCAGTCCGGGTCCGGAGGGAGAGACCCAGTACTTC. This sequence encodes CAISPGPEGETQYF. The rearrangement joins TRBV10-3 to TRBJ2-5; weak D call: TRBD2 (6 bases). The V end lost 5 bases, the J end lost 4 bases, and 14 bases lay between the germline ends. In germline, CDR1 is ENHRY, CDR2 SYGVKD. The CDR3 is 14 residues long.

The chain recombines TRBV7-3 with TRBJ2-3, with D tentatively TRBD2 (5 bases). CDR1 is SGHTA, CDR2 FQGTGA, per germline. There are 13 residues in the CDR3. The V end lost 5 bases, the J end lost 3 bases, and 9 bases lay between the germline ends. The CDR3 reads CASSPSGTDTQYF. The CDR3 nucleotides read TGTGCCAGCAGCCCTTCGGGAACAGATACGCAGTATTTT.

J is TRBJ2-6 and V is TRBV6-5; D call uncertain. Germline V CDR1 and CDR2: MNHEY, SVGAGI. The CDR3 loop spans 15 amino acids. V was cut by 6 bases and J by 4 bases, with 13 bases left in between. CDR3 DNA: TGTGCCAGCAGGCCCAGAAACCAGGGGGCCAACGTCCTGACTTTC. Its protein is CASRPRNQGANVLTF.

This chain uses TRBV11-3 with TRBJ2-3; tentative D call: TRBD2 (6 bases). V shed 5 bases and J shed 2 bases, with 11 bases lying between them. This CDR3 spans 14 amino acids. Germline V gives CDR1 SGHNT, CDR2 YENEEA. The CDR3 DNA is TGTGCCAGCAGCCCGGGACTTTCCACAGATACGCAGTATTTT. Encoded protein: CASSPGLSTDTQYF.

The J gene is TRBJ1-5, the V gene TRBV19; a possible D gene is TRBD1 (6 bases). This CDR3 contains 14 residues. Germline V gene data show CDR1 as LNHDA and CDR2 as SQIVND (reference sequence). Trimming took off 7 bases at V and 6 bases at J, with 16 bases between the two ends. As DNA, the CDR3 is TGTGCCAGTACCTATGGGGGCAGATTTCAGCCCCAGCATTTT. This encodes CASTYGGRFQPQHF. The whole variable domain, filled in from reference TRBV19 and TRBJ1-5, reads DGGITQSPKYLFRKEGQNVTLSCEQNLNHDAMYWYRQDPGQGLRLIYYSQIVNDFQKGDIAEGYSVSREKKESFPLTVTSAQKNPTAFYLCASTYGGRFQPQHFGDGTRLSIL.

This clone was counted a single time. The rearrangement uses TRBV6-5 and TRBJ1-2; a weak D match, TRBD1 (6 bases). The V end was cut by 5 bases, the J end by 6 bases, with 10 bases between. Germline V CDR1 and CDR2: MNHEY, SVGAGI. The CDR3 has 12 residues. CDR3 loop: CASSRRTDGYTF. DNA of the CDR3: TGTGCCAGCAGTCGTCGGACAGATGGCTACACCTTC.

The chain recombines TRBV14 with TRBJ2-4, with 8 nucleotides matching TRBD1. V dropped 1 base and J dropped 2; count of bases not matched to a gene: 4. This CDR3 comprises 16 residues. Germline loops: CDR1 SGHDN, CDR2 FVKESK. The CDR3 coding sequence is TGTGCCAGCAGCCAAGCAGGGGGCTGGACCAAAAACATTCAGTACTTC. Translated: CASSQAGGWTKNIQYF.

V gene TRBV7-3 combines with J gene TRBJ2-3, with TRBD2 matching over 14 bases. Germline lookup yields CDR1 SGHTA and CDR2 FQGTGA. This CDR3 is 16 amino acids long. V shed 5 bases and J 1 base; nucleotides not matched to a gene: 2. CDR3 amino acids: CASSMGLAGGTDTQYF. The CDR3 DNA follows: TGTGCCAGCAGCATGGGACTAGCGGGGGGCACAGATACGCAGTATTTT.

For the CDR3, the DNA is TGTGCCAGCAGTGGCGTAGGGGGTGACTATGGCTACACCTTC. Protein product: CASSGVGGDYGYTF. The genes are TRBV2 and TRBJ1-2; maybe TRBD1 (6 bases). Between the trimmed V and J ends, which lost 4 bases and 3 bases, there was a span of 12 bases. CDR1 and CDR2 from the germline V gene are SNHLY and FYNNEI. The CDR3 length is 14 residues.

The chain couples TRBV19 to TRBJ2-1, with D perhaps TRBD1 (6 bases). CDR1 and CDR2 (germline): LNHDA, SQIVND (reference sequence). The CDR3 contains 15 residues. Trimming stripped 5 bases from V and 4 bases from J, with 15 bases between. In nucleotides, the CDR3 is TGTGCCAGTAGTTCAGGGGAGCTCTTTTACAATGAGCAGTTCTTC. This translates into CASSSGELFYNEQFF. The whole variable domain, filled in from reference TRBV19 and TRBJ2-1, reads DGGITQSPKYLFRKEGQNVTLSCEQNLNHDAMYWYRQDPGQGLRLIYYSQIVNDFQKGDIAEGYSVSREKKESFPLTVTSAQKNPTAFYLCASSSGELFYNEQFFGPGTRLTVL.

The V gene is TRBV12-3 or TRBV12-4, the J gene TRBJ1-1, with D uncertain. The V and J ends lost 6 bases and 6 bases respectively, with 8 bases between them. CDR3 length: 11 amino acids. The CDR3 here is CASRKGPEAFF. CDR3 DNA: TGTGCCAGCAGAAAGGGCCCTGAAGCTTTCTTT.

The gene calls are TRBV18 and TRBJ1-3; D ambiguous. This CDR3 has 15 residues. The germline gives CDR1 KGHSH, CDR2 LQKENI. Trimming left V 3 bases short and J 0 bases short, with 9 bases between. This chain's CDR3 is CASSPGQTSGNTIYF. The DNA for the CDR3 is TGTGCCAGCTCACCGGGTCAGACCTCTGGAAACACCATATATTTT. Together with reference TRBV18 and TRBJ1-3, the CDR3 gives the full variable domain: NAGVMQNPRHLVRRRGQEARLRCSPMKGHSHVYWYRQLPEEGLKFMVYLQKENIIDESGMPKERFSAEFPKEGPSILRIQQVVRGDSAAYFCASSPGQTSGNTIYFGEGSWLTVV.